The sample holds one count of the clone carrying this TCR beta chain. Its matching antigen is unknown. This sample was taken from a study of siplizumab effects on memory and regulatory T cells. TCRdb's table, derived via immunoSEQ multiplex PCR, lists solely in-frame clones and lacks some. The sample has about 87,000 clones; 90% to 95% are singletons. Trimming took off 2 bases at V and 5 bases at J, with 10 bases between the two ends. CDR3 length: 12 amino acids. Germline V gene sequence: CDR1 GTSNPN, CDR2 SVGIG (reference sequence). Study results and caveats: Solely a minor proportion of alloreactive clones could be assigned to unstimulated subsets. There appeared to be greater diversity in naive T cells than in memory cells, and naive T cells seemed major contributors to the alloresponse.

The chain employs TRBV30 and TRBJ2-7; no clear D gene. The sequence came from a human donor in good health. The sample was non-Treg CD4+ T cells sorted from blood. CDR3 DNA sequence: TGTGCCTGGAGTCCTCTACGGGACGAGCAGTACTTC. As protein: CAWSPLRDEQYF. The full variable domain, its missing parts supplied by reference TRBV30 and TRBJ2-7, is SQTIHQWPATLVQPVGSPLSLECTVEGTSNPNLYWYRQAAGRGLQLLFYSVGIGQISSEVPQNLSASRPQDRQFILSSKKLLLSDSGFYLCAWSPLRDEQYFGPGTRLTVT.